This T cell receptor beta chain was sequenced for a study of OX40 agonist ivuxolimab in advanced cancers. About the research overall: The dose-escalation group included hepatocellular carcinoma, melanoma, renal cell carcinoma and head and neck cancer. General observations from the study: Those patients achieving a partial response at 0.1-3.0 mg/kg showed among the lowest clonal expansion.

V dropped 6 bases and J dropped 3; count of bases not matched to a gene: 6. The CDR3 covers 15 residues. The germline CDR1 and CDR2 sequences are MNHEY and SMNVEV (reference sequence). Notes on this clone: What it binds is not known.

Only in-frame clones appear in the TCRdb table, and some are missing; sequencing was by immunoSEQ multiplex PCR. The table lists 95,000 to 150,000 clones, approximately 92% of them singletons. Autoimmune disease history or systemic immunosuppression excluded patients. The timepoints at which blood was sampled were baseline, cycle 4 day 1, and cycle 7 day 1. Source: CD4+ or CD8+ T cells sorted from blood, taken in a trial of the OX40 agonist ivuxolimab. The rearrangement joins TRBV27 to TRBJ2-1; 9 positions match TRBD2. This receptor was taken from an adult with an advanced solid tumor such as melanoma, head and neck, liver or kidney cancer. The CDR3 loop reads CASRASGTGYNEQFF. The DNA for the CDR3 is TGTGCCAGCAGGGCTAGCGGGACTGGCTACAATGAGCAGTTCTTC.